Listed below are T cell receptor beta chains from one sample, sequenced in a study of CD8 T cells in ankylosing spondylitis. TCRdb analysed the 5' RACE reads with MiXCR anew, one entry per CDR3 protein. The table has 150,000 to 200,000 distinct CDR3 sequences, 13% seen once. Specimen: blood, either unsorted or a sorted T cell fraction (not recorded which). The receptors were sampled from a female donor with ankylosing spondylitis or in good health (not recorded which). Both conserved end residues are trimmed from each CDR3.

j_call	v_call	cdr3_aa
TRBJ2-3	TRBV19	ASSPDRLGTDTQY
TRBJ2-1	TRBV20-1	STPRRERHNEQF
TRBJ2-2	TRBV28	ASSFIQGAGELF
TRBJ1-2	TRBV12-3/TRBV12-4	ASSWEDSPYGYT
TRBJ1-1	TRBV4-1	ASSQATGGTGNTEAF
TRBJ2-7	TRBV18	ASSPLVHHEQY
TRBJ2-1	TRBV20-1	SAGGPRDDEQF
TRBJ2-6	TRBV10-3	AISESGNTPVAGANVLT
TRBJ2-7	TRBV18	ASSLDSGTSGRNEQY
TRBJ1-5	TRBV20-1	SVSGQGNQPQH
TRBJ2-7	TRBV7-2	ASSATSGRNNEQY
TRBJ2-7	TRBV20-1	SARGLSSLYEQY
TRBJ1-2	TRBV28	ASRIQGGANYGYT
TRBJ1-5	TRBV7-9	ASSPTGGEEQPQH
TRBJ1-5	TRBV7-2	ASSFGTGEYQPQH
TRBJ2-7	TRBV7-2	ASSLAPPGTSSYEQY
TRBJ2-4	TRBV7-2	ASSPLDTAKNIQY
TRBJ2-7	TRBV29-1	SARLAAYEQY
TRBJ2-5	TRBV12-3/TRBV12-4	ASSPPILQETQY
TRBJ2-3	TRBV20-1	SASTGPTDTQY
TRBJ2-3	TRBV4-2	ASSQDLVAGADTQY
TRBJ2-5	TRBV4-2	ASSQGQGEETQY
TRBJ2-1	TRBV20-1	SARRRAGVNEQF
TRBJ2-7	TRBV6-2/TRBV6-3	ASSYPRAPY
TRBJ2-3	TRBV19	ASSVGILMDTQY
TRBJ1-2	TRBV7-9	ASSYTGTGDGYT
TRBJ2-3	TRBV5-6	ASSRSGRATDTQY
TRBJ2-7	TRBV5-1	ASSLTRLRYEQY
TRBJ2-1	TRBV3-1	ASSHIPQRTSGSVYNEQF
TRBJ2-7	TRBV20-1	SPQVGQAYEQY
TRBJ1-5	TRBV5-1	ASSLDGQNQPQH
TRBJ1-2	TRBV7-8	ASSLGQGGNYGYT
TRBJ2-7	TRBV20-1	SAQSRSYEQY
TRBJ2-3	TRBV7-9	ASTPTDTQY
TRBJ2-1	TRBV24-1	ATSDYWDGDNEQF
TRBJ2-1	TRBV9	ASSGRGDNEQF
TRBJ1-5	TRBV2	ASSRRTGDSNQPQH
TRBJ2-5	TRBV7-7	ASSRGTAETQY
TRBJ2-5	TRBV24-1	ATSDPEPRETQY
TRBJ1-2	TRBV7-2	ASSLVAIGYGYT
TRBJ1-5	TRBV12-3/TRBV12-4	ASRVGDQPQH